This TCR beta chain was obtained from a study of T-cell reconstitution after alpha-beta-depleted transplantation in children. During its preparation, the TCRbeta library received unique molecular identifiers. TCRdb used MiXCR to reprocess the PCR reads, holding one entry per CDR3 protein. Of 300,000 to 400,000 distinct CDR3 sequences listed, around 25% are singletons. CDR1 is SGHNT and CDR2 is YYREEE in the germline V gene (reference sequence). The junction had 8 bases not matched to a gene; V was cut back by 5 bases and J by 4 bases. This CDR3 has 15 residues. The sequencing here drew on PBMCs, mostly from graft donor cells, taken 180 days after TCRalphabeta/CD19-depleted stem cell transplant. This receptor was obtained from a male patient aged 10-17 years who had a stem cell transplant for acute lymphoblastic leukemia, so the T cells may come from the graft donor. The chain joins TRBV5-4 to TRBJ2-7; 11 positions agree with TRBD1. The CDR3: CASSYRTGGRYEQYF. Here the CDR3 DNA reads TGTGCCAGCAGTTACCGGACAGGGGGCAGGTACGAGCAGTACTTC.